Listed below are T cell receptor beta chains from one sample, sequenced in a study of T cell responses to AZD1222 COVID-19 vaccine. Some clones are missing from TCRdb's copy, which holds only in-frame ones; the method was immunoSEQ multiplex PCR. This table holds under 150,000 clones, 88% found once. Sample: peripheral blood, taken on day 0 of AZD1222 vaccination. The receptors come from an adult in good health. Both conserved end residues are trimmed from each CDR3.

v_gene,CDR3aa
TRBV5-1,ASSLWTPGATEAF
TRBV7-2,ASSPHGTGGAGGYT
TRBV30,AWSRGLAGAYEQY
TRBV5-1,ASSLDSTTGNTIY
TRBV6-5,ASSRWGAGNEKLF
TRBV4-3,ASSRTTGAGANVLT
TRBV6-5,ASIPIGGALTQY
TRBV2,ASSEAELNEKLF
TRBV25-1,ASSEFPGQGNEKLF
TRBV27,ASGTVNTEAF
TRBV14,ASSRGGTLSYEQY
TRBV2,ASRRVGVGEKLF
TRBV4-2,ASSPAGPYNYGYT
TRBV7-8,ASSLSRVDEQF
TRBV15,ATSRYGTENTEAF
TRBV6-5,ASSYSEGFPSSPLH
TRBV7-3,ASRVEGTLYNEQF
TRBV19,ASSGRPRNTIY
TRBV5-1,ASSERPSSNQPQH
TRBV6-6,ASTKNTEAF
TRBV29-1,SVEDEGLSSYNEQF
TRBV23-1,ASSPPRGRRDTEAF
TRBV25-1,ASSGVAGGLYEQY
TRBV12-3/TRBV12-4,ASSPGIYGYT
TRBV9,ASSAFQGPTNSPLH
TRBV7-8,ASRTFTGGINEQY
TRBV18,ASSPRSGENTEAF
TRBV28,ASSSDRAAEAF
TRBV7-2,ASSLGAGSYEQY
TRBV19,ASSNPQGAPYEQY
TRBV5-1,ASSLAGQGPREKLF
TRBV12-3/TRBV12-4,ASSTTYEQY
TRBV5-1,ASSPAGVSGGNTIY
TRBV5-1,ASKEGRTEAF
TRBV19,ASSLIIGGGPHGKLF
TRBV7-8,ASSASFQPQH
TRBV29-1,SVEGAPTDTQY
TRBV18,ASSPPHGAISNSPLH
TRBV5-1,ASSFPGTGNGT
TRBV6-5,ASSYSHRPNYGYT
TRBV19,ASSMWLGTDTQY